The 18 T cell receptor beta chains below all came from one sample that was sequenced in a study of T cells after posttransplantation cyclophosphamide. Some clones are missing from TCRdb's copy, which holds only in-frame ones; the method was immunoSEQ multiplex PCR. The record shows 45,000 to 55,000 clones for this sample, with no singletons present. Sequenced material: PBMCs. Source of these receptors: a man in his forties in good health, CMV-negative, and a related stem cell transplant donor.

There are many counts of this clone. The chain joins TRBV28 to TRBJ2-5, with 14 bases identical to TRBD2. The CDR3 is 17 amino acids. The germline gives CDR1 MDHEN, CDR2 SYDVKM. V shed 5 bases and J 1 base; nucleotides not matched to a gene: 6. The DNA for the CDR3 is TGTGCCAGCAGTATCGGACTAGCGGGAGGCTCCCAAGAGACCCAGTACTTC. Its translation: CASSIGLAGGSQETQYF.

This clone was observed a handful of times. V and J are TRBV14 and TRBJ2-5; no reliable D call. The closer fit of TRBJ2-7 to the DNA end suggests the J call may be wrong. The CDR3 consists of 12 residues. Germline V gives CDR1 SGHDN, CDR2 FVKESK. The CDR3 here is CASSQDSYEQYF. In nucleotides, the CDR3 is TGTGCCAGCAGCCAAGACTCCTACGAGCAGTACTTC.

Many counts were recorded for this clone. The J gene is TRBJ2-7, the V gene TRBV4-1; 8 bases match TRBD2. The CDR3 loop spans 17 amino acids. Germline V gene data show CDR1 as MGHRA and CDR2 as YSYEKL. The V segment lost 1 base and the J segment 6 bases; nucleotides outside the gene matches: 14. CDR3 nucleotides: TGCGCCAGCAGCCAAGTCGTAGGAGGACTAGCATTACGCGAGCAGTACTTC. It is translated as CASSQVVGGLALREQYF.

This clone has a count of ten or more. The CDR3 DNA sequence: TGTGCCATCAGTGACCCGGGACAGGGAACAGAGACCCAGTACTTC. As protein: CAISDPGQGTETQYF. The chain links TRBV10-3 to TRBJ2-5; 9 bases match TRBD1. CDR1 ENHRY and CDR2 SYGVKD come from the germline V gene. The CDR3 loop spans 15 amino acids. Trimming removed 3 bases from V and 4 bases from J; junction bases left unmatched: 6.

At least ten counts were recorded for this clone. The chain is built from TRBV7-9 and TRBJ2-1, with TRBD2 identical over 14 bases. The CDR3 runs 16 residues. Germline V CDR1 and CDR2: SEHNR, FQNEAQ (reference sequence). The V gene end was trimmed by 5 bases and the J gene end by 8 bases; junction bases not matched to a gene: 8. CDR3 bases: TGTGCCAGCAGCCGCGGGACTAGCGGGAGTAAAGATGAGCAGTTCTTC. This gives the protein CASSRGTSGSKDEQFF.

This clone was seen ten or more times. The chain joins TRBV19 to TRBJ1-5, with TRBD1 as a possible D gene (5 bases). The CDR3 consists of 13 residues. Trimming left V 8 bases short and J 6 bases short, with 14 bases between. Germline V CDR1 and CDR2: LNHDA, SQIVND (reference sequence). This CDR3 is CASCVTESQPQHF. The DNA for the CDR3 is TGTGCCAGTTGCGTGACAGAATCTCAGCCCCAGCATTTT.

Ten or more counts support this clone. The chain has TRBV28 and TRBJ2-3; D is possibly TRBD1 (5 bases). V shed 6 bases and J shed 1 base, with 17 bases lying between them. The CDR3 is 16 amino acids. Germline V lookup: CDR1 MDHEN, CDR2 SYDVKM. The CDR3 spells CASRTSGLTRTDTQYF. The CDR3 DNA follows: TGTGCCAGCAGGACCTCAGGGCTGACTCGCACAGATACGCAGTATTTT.

This clone was seen ten or more times. This sequence joins TRBV5-1 and TRBJ1-1, with D unclear. The V gene lost 0 bases and the J gene lost 6 bases, with 9 bases spanning the gap. This CDR3 spans 13 amino acids. Germline values: CDR1 SGHRS, CDR2 YFSETQ. For the CDR3, the DNA is TGCGCCAGCAGCTTGGCCTTCCTTGCTGAAGCTTTCTTT. The encoded protein is CASSLAFLAEAFF.

This clone was seen ten or more times. The chain uses TRBV7-9 and TRBJ2-7; 8 nucleotides agree with TRBD2. The V gene end was trimmed by 0 bases and the J gene end by 0 bases; junction bases not matched to a gene: 13. The V gene's germline CDR1 is SEHNR and CDR2 FQNEAQ (reference sequence). This CDR3 region has 19 residues. The chain's CDR3 is CASSLAEGGSGTYSYEQYF. CDR3 DNA: TGTGCCAGCAGCTTAGCGGAAGGGGGTAGCGGGACATACTCCTACGAGCAGTACTTC.

This clone was seen at least ten times. Other nucleotide sequences from this sample produce the same CDR3. The genes are TRBV5-1 and TRBJ2-7; 7 bases are a match to TRBD1. V was clipped by 0 bases and J by 2 bases; unmatched bases: 2. CDR1 SGHRS and CDR2 YFSETQ come from the germline V gene. The CDR3 has 14 amino acids. The CDR3 reads CASSLGTGAYEQYF. The CDR3 DNA follows: TGCGCCAGCAGCTTGGGTACAGGGGCCTACGAGCAGTACTTC.

This clone was recorded at least ten times. V usage is TRBV19 and J usage is TRBJ1-1; D may be TRBD1 (6 bases). The CDR3 totals 13 residues. Trimming took 3 bases from V and 3 from J, leaving 8 bases between them. Germline V CDR1 and CDR2: LNHDA, SQIVND (reference sequence). Here the CDR3 DNA reads TGTGCCAGTAGTATTCGGACAGACACTGAAGCTTTCTTT. It is translated as CASSIRTDTEAFF. Based on the CDR3 plus reference TRBV19 and TRBJ1-1, the full variable domain is DGGITQSPKYLFRKEGQNVTLSCEQNLNHDAMYWYRQDPGQGLRLIYYSQIVNDFQKGDIAEGYSVSREKKESFPLTVTSAQKNPTAFYLCASSIRTDTEAFFGQGTRLTVV.

This clone was seen more than once but under ten times. The rearrangement uses TRBV9 and TRBJ1-6; a weak D match, TRBD1 (6 bases). The V gene lost 3 bases and the J gene lost 10 bases, with 20 bases spanning the gap. This CDR3 spans 16 amino acids. Germline CDR1 is SGDLS and CDR2 is YYNGEE. This CDR3 reads CASSERGGALGSPLHF. The CDR3 bases are TGTGCCAGCAGCGAGAGAGGGGGGGCCCTCGGGTCACCCCTCCACTTT. Using reference TRBV9 and TRBJ1-6 for the parts outside the CDR3, the full variable domain is DSGVTQTPKHLITATGQRVTLRCSPRSGDLSVYWYQQSLDQGLQFLIQYYNGEERAKGNILERFSAQQFPDLHSELNLSSLELGDSALYFCASSERGGALGSPLHFGNGTRLTVT.

This clone was detected many times. This chain joins TRBV5-1 and TRBJ2-3; tentative D call: TRBD1 (5 bases). The CDR3 has 16 residues. Germline assignment: CDR1 SGHRS and CDR2 YFSETQ. V was shortened by 0 bases and J by 5 bases, with 16 bases between the two germline ends. The CDR3 sequence: CASSLVGALYGDTQYF. The CDR3 DNA reads as TGCGCCAGCAGCTTGGTTGGGGCCCTTTACGGAGATACGCAGTATTTT.

This clone has a count of ten or more. The CDR3 region is CATSTSGRITGELFF. The CDR3 nucleotides are TGTGCCACCAGCACTAGCGGGAGAATTACCGGGGAGCTGTTTTTT. The chain has TRBV15 and TRBJ2-2, with TRBD2 matching 10 bases. CDR3 length: 15 amino acids. V lost 4 bases, J lost 5 bases, and 4 bases stayed unmatched. Germline values: CDR1 LNHNV, CDR2 YYDKDF (reference sequence).

This clone was recorded at least ten times. This rearrangement joins TRBV12-5 to TRBJ1-2; 7 bases are a match to TRBD1. The ends lost 7 bases at V and 3 bases at J; junction bases unmatched: 5. Germline assignment: CDR1 LGHNT and CDR2 FRNRAP. The CDR3 totals 13 residues. The CDR3: CASAVDRDYGYTF. The CDR3 nucleotides are TGTGCTAGTGCCGTTGACAGGGACTATGGCTACACCTTC.

This clone was counted ten times or more. The chain has TRBV11-2 and TRBJ2-5; 7 bases fit TRBD2. Germline assignment: CDR1 SGHAT and CDR2 FQNNGV. The trim removed 10 bases at V and 4 bases at J, leaving 9 bases unmatched. This CDR3 comprises 13 residues. The CDR3 loop is CATKGAGAETQYF. The DNA for the CDR3 is TGTGCCACTAAAGGGGCGGGAGCAGAGACCCAGTACTTC.

This clone has ten or more counts. V gene TRBV7-9 combines with J gene TRBJ1-1, with D uncertain. CDR3 length: 11 amino acids. V shed 6 bases and J shed 4 bases, with 6 bases lying between them. Germline V gives CDR1 SEHNR, CDR2 FQNEAQ (reference sequence). The CDR3 DNA reads TGTGCCAGCAGTCTAGGCACTGAAGCTTTCTTT. Protein sequence: CASSLGTEAFF.

This clone was observed many times. The rearrangement links TRBV12-2 to TRBJ1-2; the DNA was not used to check the table's D call, TRBD1. TRBV12-2 is described as a pseudogene. This CDR3 has 18 amino acids. CDR3 sequence reads: CASRSGPGTGGQRYGYTF. CDR3 in DNA: TGTGCAAGTCGCTCGGGTCCCGGGACAGGGGGCCAACGGTATGGCTACACCTTC.